A single sample gave rise to the 8 T cell receptor beta chains below, sequenced in a study of blood T cell repertoires in COVID-19. TCRdb's table, derived via immunoSEQ multiplex PCR, lists solely in-frame clones and lacks some. The sample holds fewer than 300,000 clones; around 90% are singletons and the top ten take approximately 2.4%. Sequences were obtained from PBMCs or T cells enriched from blood (not recorded which). These receptors all come from a woman between 35 and 50 years old with acute COVID-19.

V is TRBV6-2 or TRBV6-3 and J is TRBJ2-5; D unresolved. The CDR3 loop spans 10 amino acids. Germline V lookup: CDR1 MNHEY, CDR2 SVGEGT. V was trimmed by 4 bases and J by 6 bases, leaving 3 bases between them. CDR3 region: CASSSKTQYF. The CDR3 region has the DNA TGTGCCAGCAGTTCCAAGACCCAGTACTTC.

The rearrangement uses TRBV7-2 and TRBJ2-4; perhaps TRBD2 as D (6 bases). V lost 3 bases to trimming and J lost 1 base, with 7 bases between them. The CDR3 is made up of 14 amino acids. Germline V gene data show CDR1 as SGHTA and CDR2 as FQGNSA. Here the CDR3 reads CASSFGGAKNIQYF. CDR3 nucleotides: TGTGCCAGCAGCTTCGGGGGTGCCAAAAACATTCAGTACTTC.

The genes are TRBV28 and TRBJ1-5; D perhaps matches TRBD1 (6 bases). V gave up 6 bases and J gave up 0 bases, with 12 bases separating them. There are 15 residues in the CDR3. Looked up from germline, CDR1 is MDHEN and CDR2 is SYDVKM. The CDR3 DNA reads as TGTGCCAGCAGCTTTTACAGGGATAGCAATCAGCCCCAGCATTTT. This gives the protein CASSFYRDSNQPQHF.

The chain is built from TRBV11-3 and TRBJ1-6, with 9 nucleotides matching TRBD1. The CDR3 is 13 amino acids. In germline, CDR1 is SGHNT, CDR2 YENEEA. V was pared by 4 bases and J by 10 bases, with 2 bases of the junction left unmatched. The CDR3 region is CASSSGQGSPLHF. The CDR3 nucleotides are TGTGCCAGCAGCTCTGGACAGGGGTCACCCCTCCACTTT.

This chain connects TRBV7-9 to TRBJ2-4, with D possibly being TRBD2 (8 bases). The CDR3 is 17 amino acids. Trimming removed 5 bases at V and 6 bases at J, with 23 bases between. Looked up from germline, CDR1 is SEHNR and CDR2 is FQNEAQ (reference sequence). CDR3: CASSLSGGGPGRNIQYF. In nucleotides, the CDR3 is TGTGCCAGCAGCCTTTCGGGAGGGGGCCCGGGGAGAAACATTCAGTACTTC.

J is TRBJ1-4 and V is TRBV7-9, with TRBD1 identical over 9 bases. Germline V gene data show CDR1 as SEHNR and CDR2 as FQNEAQ (reference sequence). V was pared by 2 bases and J by 7 bases, with 8 bases of the junction left unmatched. This CDR3 spans 16 amino acids. The CDR3 loop reads CASSLSGDRVGEKLFF. DNA for the CDR3: TGTGCCAGCAGCTTAAGCGGGGACAGGGTTGGTGAAAAACTGTTTTTT.

The chain employs TRBV2 and TRBJ2-3, with D possibly matching TRBD1 (5 bases). The CDR3 has 15 residues. V was clipped by 0 bases and J by 2 bases, with 9 bases between them. Germline lookup yields CDR1 SNHLY and CDR2 FYNNEI. CDR3: CASSEAQGFTDTQYF. CDR3 bases: TGTGCCAGCAGTGAAGCGCAGGGATTCACAGATACGCAGTATTTT.

This clone showed up just once. This chain connects TRBV7-9 to TRBJ2-7; 10 nucleotides align to TRBD2. The CDR3 extends over 15 amino acids. The germline V gene has CDR1 SEHNR and CDR2 FQNEAQ (reference sequence). Trimming cost V 4 bases and J 5 bases; bases outside gene matches: 8. The CDR3 here is CASSSLGLALHEQYF. The CDR3 DNA follows: TGTGCCAGCAGCTCCCTGGGACTAGCGTTGCACGAGCAGTACTTC. Complete variable domain (other parts from reference TRBV7-9 and TRBJ2-7): DTGVSQNPRHKITKRGQNVTFRCDPISEHNRLYWYRQTLGQGPEFLTYFQNEAQLEKSRLLSDRFSAERPKGSFSTLEIQRTEQGDSAMYLCASSSLGLALHEQYFGPGTRLTVT.